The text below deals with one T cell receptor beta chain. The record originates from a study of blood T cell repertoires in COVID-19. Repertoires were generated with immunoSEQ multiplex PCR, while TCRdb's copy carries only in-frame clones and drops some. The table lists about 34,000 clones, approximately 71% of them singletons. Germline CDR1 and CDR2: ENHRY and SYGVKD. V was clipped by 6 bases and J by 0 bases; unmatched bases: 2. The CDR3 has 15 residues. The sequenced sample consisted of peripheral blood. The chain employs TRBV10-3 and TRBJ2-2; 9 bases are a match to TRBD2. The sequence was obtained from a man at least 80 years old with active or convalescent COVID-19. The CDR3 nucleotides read TGTGCCATCAGAAGACTAGCGGCGAACACCGGGGAGCTGTTTTTT. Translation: CAIRRLAANTGELFF.